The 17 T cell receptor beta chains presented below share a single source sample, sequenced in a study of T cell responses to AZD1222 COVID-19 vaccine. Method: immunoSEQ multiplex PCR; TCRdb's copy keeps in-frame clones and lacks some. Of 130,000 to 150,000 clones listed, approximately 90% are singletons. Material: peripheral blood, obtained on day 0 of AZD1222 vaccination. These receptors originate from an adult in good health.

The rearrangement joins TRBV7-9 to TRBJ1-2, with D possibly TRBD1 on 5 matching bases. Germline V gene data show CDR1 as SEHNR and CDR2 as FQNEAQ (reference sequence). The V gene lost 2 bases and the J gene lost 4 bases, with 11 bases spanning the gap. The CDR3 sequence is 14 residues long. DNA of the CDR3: TGTGCCAGCAGCTTACTTGGGGGGAGCTATGGCTACACCTTC. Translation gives CASSLLGGSYGYTF.

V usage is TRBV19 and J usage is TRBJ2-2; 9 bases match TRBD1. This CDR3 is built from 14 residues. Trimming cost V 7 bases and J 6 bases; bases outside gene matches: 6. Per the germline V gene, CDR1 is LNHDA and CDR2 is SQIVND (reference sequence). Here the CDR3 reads CASTRDRAPGELFF. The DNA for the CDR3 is TGTGCCAGTACCCGGGACAGGGCGCCCGGGGAGCTGTTTTTT. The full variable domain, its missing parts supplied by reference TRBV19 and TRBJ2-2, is DGGITQSPKYLFRKEGQNVTLSCEQNLNHDAMYWYRQDPGQGLRLIYYSQIVNDFQKGDIAEGYSVSREKKESFPLTVTSAQKNPTAFYLCASTRDRAPGELFFGEGSRLTVL.

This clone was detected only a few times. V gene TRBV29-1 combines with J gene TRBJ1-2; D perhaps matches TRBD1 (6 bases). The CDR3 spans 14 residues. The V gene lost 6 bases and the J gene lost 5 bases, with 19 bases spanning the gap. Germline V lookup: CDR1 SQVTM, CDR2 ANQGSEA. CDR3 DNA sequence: TGCAGCGTAAAACTACAGGGAGAGGAATATGGCTACACCTTC. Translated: CSVKLQGEEYGYTF.

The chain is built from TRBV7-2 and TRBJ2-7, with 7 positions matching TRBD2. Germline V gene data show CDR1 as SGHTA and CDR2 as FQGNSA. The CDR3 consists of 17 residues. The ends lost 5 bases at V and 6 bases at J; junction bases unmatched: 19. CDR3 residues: CASSPSGRTRNWGEQYF. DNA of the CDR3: TGTGCCAGCAGCCCGTCTGGCCGGACTAGAAATTGGGGCGAGCAGTACTTC.

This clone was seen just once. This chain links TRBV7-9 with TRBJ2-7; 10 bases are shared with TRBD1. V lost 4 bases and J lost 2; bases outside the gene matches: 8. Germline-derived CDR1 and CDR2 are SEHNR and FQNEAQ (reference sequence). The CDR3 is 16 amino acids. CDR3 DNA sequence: TGTGCCAGCAGCTCGATAACCGGGACAGGGGCCTACGAGCAGTACTTC. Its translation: CASSSITGTGAYEQYF. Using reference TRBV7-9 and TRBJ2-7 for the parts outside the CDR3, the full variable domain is DTGVSQNPRHKITKRGQNVTFRCDPISEHNRLYWYRQTLGQGPEFLTYFQNEAQLEKSRLLSDRFSAERPKGSFSTLEIQRTEQGDSAMYLCASSSITGTGAYEQYFGPGTRLTVT.

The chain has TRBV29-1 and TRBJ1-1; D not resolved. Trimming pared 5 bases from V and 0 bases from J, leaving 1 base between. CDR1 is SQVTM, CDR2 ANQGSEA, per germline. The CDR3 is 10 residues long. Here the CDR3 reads CSVLNTEAFF. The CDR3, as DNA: TGCAGCGTTCTGAACACTGAAGCTTTCTTT.

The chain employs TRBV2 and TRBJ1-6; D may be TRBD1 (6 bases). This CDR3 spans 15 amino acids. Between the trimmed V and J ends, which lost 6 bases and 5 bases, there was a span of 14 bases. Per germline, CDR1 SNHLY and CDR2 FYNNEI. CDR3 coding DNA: TGTGCCAGCAGCAAAACAGGGAATGATAATTCACCCCTCCACTTT. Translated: CASSKTGNDNSPLHF.

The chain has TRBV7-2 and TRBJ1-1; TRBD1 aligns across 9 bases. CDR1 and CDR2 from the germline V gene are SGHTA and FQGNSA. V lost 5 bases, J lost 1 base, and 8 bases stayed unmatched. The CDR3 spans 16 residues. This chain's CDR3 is CASSGTGGRRNTEAFF. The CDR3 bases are TGTGCCAGCAGCGGAACAGGGGGCAGGAGGAACACTGAAGCTTTCTTT.

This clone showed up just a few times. The CDR3 nucleotides are TGTGCCACCAGTGATCAAAATGCAGAGACCCAGTACTTC. Translated: CATSDQNAETQYF. J is TRBJ2-5 and V is TRBV24-1; D gene unclear. With 3 bases removed from V and 4 bases from J, the gap between germline ends came to 8 bases. Germline V CDR1 and CDR2: KGHDR, SFDVKD. This CDR3 is built from 13 residues.

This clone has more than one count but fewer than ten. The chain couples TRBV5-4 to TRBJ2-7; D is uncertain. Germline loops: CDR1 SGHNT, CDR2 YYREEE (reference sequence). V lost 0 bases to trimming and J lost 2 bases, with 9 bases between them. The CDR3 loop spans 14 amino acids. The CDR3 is CASSLGLVTYEQYF. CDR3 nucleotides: TGTGCCAGCAGCTTGGGACTGGTGACCTACGAGCAGTACTTC. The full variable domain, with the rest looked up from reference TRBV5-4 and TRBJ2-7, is ETGVTQSPTHLIKTRGQQVTLRCSSQSGHNTVSWYQQALGQGPQFIFQYYREEENGRGNFPPRFSGLQFPNYSSELNVNALELDDSALYLCASSLGLVTYEQYFGPGTRLTVT.

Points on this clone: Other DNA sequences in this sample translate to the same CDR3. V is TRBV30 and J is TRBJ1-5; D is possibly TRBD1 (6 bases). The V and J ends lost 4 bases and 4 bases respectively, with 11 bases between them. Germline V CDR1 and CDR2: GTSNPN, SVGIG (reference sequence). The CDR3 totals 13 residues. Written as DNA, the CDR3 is TGTGCCTGGAACGGTCAGGGGAATCAGCCCCAGCATTTT. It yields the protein CAWNGQGNQPQHF.

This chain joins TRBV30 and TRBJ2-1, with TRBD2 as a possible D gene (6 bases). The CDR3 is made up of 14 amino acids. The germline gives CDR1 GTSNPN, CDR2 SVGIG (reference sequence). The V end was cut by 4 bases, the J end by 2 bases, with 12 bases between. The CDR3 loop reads CAWTAGRAYNEQFF. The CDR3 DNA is TGTGCCTGGACGGCGGGACGAGCCTACAATGAGCAGTTCTTC.

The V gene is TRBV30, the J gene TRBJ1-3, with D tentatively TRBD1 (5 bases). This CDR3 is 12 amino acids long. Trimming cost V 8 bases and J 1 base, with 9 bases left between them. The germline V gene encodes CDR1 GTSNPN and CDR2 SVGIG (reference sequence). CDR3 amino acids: CAVRQSGNTIYF. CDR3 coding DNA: TGTGCCGTAAGACAGTCTGGAAACACCATATATTTT.

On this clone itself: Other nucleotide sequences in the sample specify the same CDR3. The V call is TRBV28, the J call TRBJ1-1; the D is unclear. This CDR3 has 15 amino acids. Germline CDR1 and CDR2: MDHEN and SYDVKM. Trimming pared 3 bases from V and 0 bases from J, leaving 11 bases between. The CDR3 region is CASSFAGKMNTEAFF. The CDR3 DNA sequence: TGTGCCAGCAGTTTCGCTGGGAAAATGAACACTGAAGCTTTCTTT.

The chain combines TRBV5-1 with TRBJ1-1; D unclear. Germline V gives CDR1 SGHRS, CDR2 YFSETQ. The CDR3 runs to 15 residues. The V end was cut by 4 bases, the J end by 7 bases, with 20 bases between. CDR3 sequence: CASSPGEAVGGEAFF. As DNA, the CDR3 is TGCGCCAGCAGCCCCGGCGAGGCCGTTGGAGGTGAAGCTTTCTTT. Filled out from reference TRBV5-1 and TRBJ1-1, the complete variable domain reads KAGVTQTPRYLIKTRGQQVTLSCSPISGHRSVSWYQQTPGQGLQFLFEYFSETQRNKGNFPGRFSGRQFSNSRSEMNVSTLELGDSALYLCASSPGEAVGGEAFFGQGTRLTVV.

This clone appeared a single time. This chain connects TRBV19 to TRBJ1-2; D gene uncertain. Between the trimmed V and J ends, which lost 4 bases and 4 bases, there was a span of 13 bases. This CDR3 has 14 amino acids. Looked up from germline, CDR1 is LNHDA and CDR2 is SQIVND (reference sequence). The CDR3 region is CASSTQLSRYGYTF. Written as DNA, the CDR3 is TGTGCCAGTAGTACTCAATTAAGCCGCTATGGCTACACCTTC.

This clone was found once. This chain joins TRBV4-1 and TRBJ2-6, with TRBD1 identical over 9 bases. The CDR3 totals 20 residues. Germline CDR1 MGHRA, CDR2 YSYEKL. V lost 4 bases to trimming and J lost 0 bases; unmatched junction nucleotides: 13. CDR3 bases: TGCGCCAGCAGCCTTATGTTGGGGACAGGGTCTAGCTCTGGGGCCAACGTCCTGACTTTC. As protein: CASSLMLGTGSSSGANVLTF.